The 30 T cell receptor beta chains given below trace back to one sample, sequenced in a study of T cell clonality in common variable immunodeficiency (dated by TCRdb to between 2015 and 2017). Library creation used the immunoSEQ multiplex PCR assay. TCRdb retrieved this table from immuneACCESS and kept in-frame rearrangements only. Not all clones are present; in checked studies, unresolved V genes account for under half, and no reason is known for the remainder. For this sample, under 30,000 clones appear and none is a singleton. Jointly, the top ten make up more than 10% of the sample. The sequenced sample was peripheral blood mononuclear cells. The receptors here all came from a person aged 18 to 70 in good health.

This clone was detected only a few times. The missing CDR3 end, 3 residues past where the read stops, is filled in from the germline J gene. The V and J genes are TRBV18 and TRBJ2-1, with D perhaps matching TRBD2 (6 bases). This CDR3 contains 16 residues. Deletions cut 3 bases from V and 6 bases from J, with 18 bases between. The germline V gene encodes CDR1 KGHSH and CDR2 LQKENI. CDR3: CASSPTGLLRVNEQFF. The CDR3 bases that were read are TGTGCCAGCTCACCGACGGGACTCCTGAGGGTCAATGAG. Looking up the rest from reference TRBV18 and TRBJ2-1 gives the full variable domain: NAGVMQNPRHLVRRRGQEARLRCSPMKGHSHVYWYRQLPEEGLKFMVYLQKENIIDESGMPKERFSAEFPKEGPSILRIQQVVRGDSAAYFCASSPTGLLRVNEQFFGPGTRLTVL.

This clone came up many times. The read ends 3 residues shy of where the CDR3 ends; the end is completed using the germline J gene. The chain carries TRBV5-1 and TRBJ1-1, with D hard to call. V lost 4 bases and J lost 0, with 7 bases in between. This CDR3 is 13 amino acids long. Per germline, CDR1 SGHRS and CDR2 YFSETQ. The sequenced part of the CDR3 DNA is TGCGCCAGCAGCGTGAGCGTGAACACTGAA. Translating gives CASSVSVNTE. The CDR3, in full, reads CASSVSVNTEAFF.

This clone was observed at least ten times. The CDR3 extends 3 residues past the end of the read, so its final part is completed from the germline J gene. The chain employs TRBV19 and TRBJ1-1; tentatively, D is TRBD1 (5 bases). Germline CDR1 LNHDA, CDR2 SQIVND (reference sequence). Trimming cost V 6 bases and J 0 bases, with 14 bases left between them. This CDR3 is 15 amino acids long. The sequenced CDR3 bases are TGTGCCAGTAGGCGGGCGGGGGGACTGAACACTGAA. This encodes CASRRAGGLNTE. The full CDR3 reads CASRRAGGLNTEAFF.

This clone was counted between two and nine times. The read terminates 3 residues before the CDR3 end, so the remaining end is supplied by the germline J gene. This chain links TRBV7-9 with TRBJ1-1; TRBD1 agrees at 7 bases. CDR3 length equals 13 residues. With 5 bases clipped from V and 3 bases from J, the junction kept 3 bases outside the gene matches. Germline V gene data show CDR1 as SEHNR and CDR2 as FQNEAQ (reference sequence). CDR3 protein: CASSAQGYTEAFF. The covered CDR3 bases are TGTGCCAGCAGCGCACAGGGGTACACTGAA. The whole variable domain, filled in from reference TRBV7-9 and TRBJ1-1, reads DTGVSQNPRHKITKRGQNVTFRCDPISEHNRLYWYRQTLGQGPEFLTYFQNEAQLEKSRLLSDRFSAERPKGSFSTLEIQRTEQGDSAMYLCASSAQGYTEAFFGQGTRLTVV.

This clone was counted at least ten times. The CDR3 end falls 3 residues outside the read, so it is completed with the germline J gene. This sequence joins TRBV6-2 or TRBV6-3 and TRBJ1-2; a weak D match, TRBD1 (5 bases). The CDR3 sequence is 11 residues long. CDR1 is MNHEY and CDR2 is SVGEGT in the germline V gene. CDR3 amino acids: CASSPRGGYTF. CDR3 DNA (partial): TGTGCCAGCAGCCCCCGGGGGGGC.

This clone showed up many times. Incomplete CDR3 DNA: TGTGCCAGCAGCTTGGGACAGGGTCGAACCGAGACC. This sequence encodes CASSLGQGRTET. The entire CDR3 protein is CASSLGQGRTETQYF. The rearrangement links TRBV5-4 to TRBJ2-5, with 7 bases identical to TRBD1. The CDR3 end falls 3 residues outside the read, so it is completed with the germline J gene. Germline values: CDR1 SGHNT, CDR2 YYREEE (reference sequence). This CDR3 is built from 15 residues. With 0 bases clipped from V and 5 bases from J, the junction kept 7 bases outside the gene matches.

At least ten counts were recorded for this clone. The sequenced fragment ends 3 residues before the CDR3 boundary, so the rest is inferred from the germline J gene. The rearrangement links TRBV6-2 or TRBV6-3 to TRBJ2-3; D may be TRBD2 (7 bases). Trimming left V 6 bases short and J 0 bases short, with 19 bases between. Germline CDR1 is MNHEY and CDR2 is SVGEGT. CDR3 length: 17 amino acids. This CDR3 reads CASSPYAGASSTDTQYF. The CDR3 bases that were read are TGTGCCAGCAGCCCTTACGCGGGGGCTTCTAGCACAGATACG.

The sample holds many counts of this clone. The read terminates 3 residues ahead of where the CDR3 ends, so the germline J gene completes it. The chain links TRBV20-1 to TRBJ2-1; TRBD2 matches 9 bases. Germline CDR1 DFQATT, CDR2 SNEGSKA (reference sequence). Losses at the gene ends were 3 bases for V and 2 bases for J; bases not matched to a gene: 5. The CDR3 runs 15 residues. The CDR3 bases that were read are TGCAGTGCTAGGGATAGCGGGGGTACCTACAATGAG. It translates to CSARDSGGTYNE. The entire CDR3 sequence reads CSARDSGGTYNEQFF.

As concerns this clone: Read sequence stops 3 residues before the CDR3 end, and the germline J gene provides the missing end. This sequence joins TRBV5-6 and TRBJ1-2; the D is unclear. The V gene's germline CDR1 is SGHDT and CDR2 YYEEEE. The CDR3 covers 12 residues. Trimming cost V 2 bases and J 2 bases, with 4 bases left between them. Partial CDR3 DNA: TGTGCCAGCAGCTTCGGGAACTATGGC. This encodes CASSFGNYG. The whole CDR3 sequence reads CASSFGNYGYTF.

There are many counts of this clone. With the read ending 3 residues before the CDR3 end, the germline J gene is used to fill in that end. The chain employs TRBV30 and TRBJ2-2, with D maybe TRBD1 (5 bases). The CDR3 is 15 residues long. Germline CDR1 reads GTSNPN; CDR2 reads SVGIG (reference sequence). The ends were cut back, 3 bases at V and 1 base at J, with 12 bases in the middle. This CDR3 is CAWSRLGQNTGELFF. Partial CDR3 DNA: TGTGCCTGGAGCCGACTCGGACAGAACACCGGGGAG.

This clone was picked up many times. The read comes to an end 3 residues before the CDR3 does, leaving the germline J gene to fill in the end. The chain combines TRBV10-3 with TRBJ1-1, with 9 bases fitting TRBD1. V was pared by 4 bases and J by 5 bases, with 8 bases of the junction left unmatched. The CDR3 is 15 residues long. CDR1 ENHRY and CDR2 SYGVKD come from the germline V gene. The CDR3: CAISGPGQGRTEAFF. CDR3 DNA, as far as it was read: TGTGCCATCAGTGGCCCGGGACAGGGTAGAACTGAA.

This clone was recorded many times. The read is 3 residues too short to cover the CDR3 end, so that end is filled in from the germline J gene. The chain recombines TRBV5-4 with TRBJ2-2; 7 bases agree with TRBD1. V was clipped by 5 bases and J by 3 bases; unmatched bases: 10. This CDR3 region has 16 residues. CDR1 SGHNT and CDR2 YYREEE come from the germline V gene (reference sequence). CDR3 loop: CASSSGTEKYTGELFF. CDR3 DNA, as far as it was read: TGTGCCAGCAGTTCCGGGACAGAAAAATACACCGGGGAG.

This clone has at least ten counts. The read ends 3 residues early relative to the CDR3; the germline J gene fills the gap. The V and J genes are TRBV7-3 and TRBJ2-1; 16 bases map to TRBD2. The V gene's germline CDR1 is SGHTA and CDR2 FQGTGA. V lost 0 bases to trimming and J lost 6 bases; unmatched junction nucleotides: 5. The CDR3 totals 18 residues. The CDR3 spells CASSLTGTSGGAVNEQFF. The DNA read from the CDR3 is TGTGCCAGCAGCTTAACTGGGACTAGCGGGGGGGCGGTCAATGAG.

This clone was seen ten or more times. The sequenced fragment ends 3 residues before the CDR3 boundary, so the rest is inferred from the germline J gene. The chain uses TRBV7-3 and TRBJ1-1; weak D call: TRBD1 (5 bases). Per germline, CDR1 SGHTA and CDR2 FQGTGA. The CDR3 loop spans 13 amino acids. V lost 1 base to trimming and J lost 4 bases, with 7 bases between them. Partial CDR3 DNA: TGTGCCAGCAGCTTAATAGGGGCCACTGAA. It translates to CASSLIGATE. The entire CDR3 reads CASSLIGATEAFF. The full variable domain, with the rest looked up from reference TRBV7-3 and TRBJ1-1, is GAGVSQTPSNKVTEKGKYVELRCDPISGHTALYWYRQSLGQGPEFLIYFQGTGAADDSGLPNDRFFAVRPEGSVSTLKIQRTERGDSAVYLCASSLIGATEAFFGQGTRLTVV.

At least ten counts were recorded for this clone. This chain's CDR3 is CSALTGSSSYEQYF. The DNA read from the CDR3 is TGCAGTGCTCTTACCGGGTCCTCTTCCTACGAG. J is TRBJ2-7 and V is TRBV20-1; D not resolved. The CDR3 end lies 3 residues beyond the end of the read and is filled in from the germline J gene. V was cut by 5 bases and J by 1 base, with 15 bases left in between. This CDR3 has 14 residues. Germline loops: CDR1 DFQATT, CDR2 SNEGSKA (reference sequence).

This clone was counted ten times or more. The observed sequence ends 3 residues before the CDR3 terminus, with the missing tail filled in from the germline J gene. The sample carries other DNA sequences with the same CDR3. This chain links TRBV6-1 with TRBJ1-5, with D maybe TRBD1 (5 bases). V was pared by 2 bases and J by 4 bases, with 9 bases between. The CDR3 consists of 14 residues. Germline lookup yields CDR1 MNHNS and CDR2 SASEGT. The CDR3 sequence: CASSESGGNQPQHF. The DNA read from the CDR3 is TGTGCCAGCAGTGAATCGGGGGGGAATCAGCCC.

This clone came up many times. The read finishes 3 residues shy of the CDR3 end, and the germline J gene is used to complete it. The chain employs TRBV5-1 and TRBJ1-2; tentative D call: TRBD1 (6 bases). V lost 2 bases to trimming and J lost 6 bases, with 14 bases between them. Looked up from germline, CDR1 is SGHRS and CDR2 is YFSETQ. This CDR3 region has 14 residues. The CDR3 protein is CASSFGGGRDGYTF. The DNA read from the CDR3 is TGCGCCAGCAGCTTTGGGGGGGGCAGGGATGGC.

In this sample, this clone turned up many times. Read data end 3 residues before the CDR3 end; the end is taken from the germline J gene. V usage is TRBV29-1 and J usage is TRBJ1-1; 8 nucleotides agree with TRBD1. CDR3 size: 13 residues. The ends lost 6 bases at V and 2 bases at J; junction bases unmatched: 5. From germline, CDR1 is SQVTM and CDR2 ANQGSEA. The CDR3 sequence: CSVHRGGNTEAFF. The part of the CDR3 DNA that was read is TGCAGCGTACACAGGGGGGGCAACACTGAA.

This clone was picked up many times. The sequence runs out 3 residues before the end of the CDR3; the remainder is reconstructed from the germline J gene. The chain couples TRBV19 to TRBJ2-7; the D is unclear. The CDR3 contains 14 residues. Germline lookup yields CDR1 LNHDA and CDR2 SQIVND (reference sequence). V lost 5 bases, J lost 1 base, and 12 bases lay in between. CDR3 loop: CASSRSLLSYEQYF. The sequenced part of the CDR3 DNA is TGTGCCAGTAGTCGGTCTCTATTGTCCTACGAG.

At least ten counts were recorded for this clone. The read terminates 3 residues before the CDR3 end, so the remaining end is supplied by the germline J gene. The J gene is TRBJ2-1, the V gene TRBV7-3; TRBD2 aligns across 8 bases. The V gene end was trimmed by 2 bases and the J gene end by 2 bases; junction bases not matched to a gene: 2. The CDR3 length is 15 residues. CDR1 is SGHTA and CDR2 is FQGTGA in the germline V gene. CDR3 in amino acids: CASSLAGGAYNEQFF. The sequenced part of the CDR3 DNA is TGTGCCAGCAGCTTAGCGGGGGGTGCCTACAATGAG.

This clone has at least ten counts. Read data end 3 residues before the CDR3 end; the end is taken from the germline J gene. This chain joins TRBV7-9 and TRBJ1-2; possible D gene TRBD1, 5 bases. The CDR3 runs 15 residues. Germline values: CDR1 SEHNR, CDR2 FQNEAQ (reference sequence). The CDR3: CASSSPGRVGGGYTF. The CDR3 DNA, read in part, is TGTGCCAGCAGCTCTCCCGGCAGGGTGGGTGGGGGC.

This clone was seen repeatedly, ten times or more. The sequenced CDR3 bases are TGTGCCAGTAGGAGTTCTATTACTGAA. Residues: CASRSSITE. The CDR3 in its entirety is CASRSSITEAFF. The genes are TRBV19 and TRBJ1-1, with D hard to call. The read terminates 3 residues before the CDR3 end, so the remaining end is supplied by the germline J gene. From germline, CDR1 is LNHDA and CDR2 SQIVND (reference sequence). There are 12 residues in the CDR3. V gave up 6 bases and J gave up 5 bases, with 10 bases separating them.

As regards this clone: The read ends 3 residues shy of where the CDR3 ends; the end is completed using the germline J gene. The chain uses TRBV7-8 and TRBJ2-7, with TRBD1 identical over 9 bases. CDR1 SGHVS and CDR2 FQNEAQ come from the germline V gene. This CDR3 spans 15 amino acids. V was clipped by 6 bases and J by 2 bases; unmatched bases: 8. The CDR3 spells CASRLAGTGTYEQYF. CDR3 DNA, as far as it was read: TGTGCCAGCAGGCTCGCCGGGACAGGGACCTACGAG.

A note on this clone: With the read ending 3 residues before the CDR3 end, the germline J gene is used to fill in that end. V is TRBV2 and J is TRBJ1-2; D is undetermined. The CDR3 is 13 residues long. Trimming removed 1 base at V and 3 bases at J, with 6 bases between. The germline V gene has CDR1 SNHLY and CDR2 FYNNEI. CDR3 protein: CASSEVQDYGYTF. Incomplete CDR3 DNA: TGTGCCAGCAGTGAAGTGCAGGACTATGGC.

Comment on this clone: The read gets to within 3 residues of the CDR3 end, and the germline J gene fills in the rest. The gene calls are TRBV11-1 and TRBJ2-7, with 8 bases aligning to TRBD1. The CDR3 loop spans 14 amino acids. The germline gives CDR1 SGHAT, CDR2 FQDESV (reference sequence). Trimming took 5 bases from V and 2 from J; bases not matched to a gene: 5. The covered CDR3 bases are TGTGCCAGCAGCGTAACGGACAGGGCCTACGAG. This encodes CASSVTDRAYE. The full CDR3 is CASSVTDRAYEQYF.

This clone was found many times. The DNA ends 3 residues before the CDR3 does, and the rest of the CDR3 is filled in from the germline J gene. V gene TRBV20-1 combines with J gene TRBJ2-7; TRBD2 agrees at 11 bases. The V segment lost 0 bases and the J segment 3 bases; nucleotides outside the gene matches: 7. The CDR3 is made up of 16 amino acids. CDR1 is DFQATT, CDR2 SNEGSKA, per germline (reference sequence). The chain's CDR3 is CSARDQRLAGGYEQYF. The CDR3 DNA, read in part, is TGCAGTGCTAGAGATCAAAGGCTAGCGGGGGGCTACGAG.

This clone was observed at least ten times. The read stops 3 residues short of the end of the CDR3; the missing end is completed from the germline J gene. The chain carries TRBV6-1 and TRBJ2-2; D is undetermined. The V gene's germline CDR1 is MNHNS and CDR2 SASEGT. The CDR3 loop spans 11 amino acids. V was trimmed by 4 bases and J by 9 bases, leaving 6 bases between them. The CDR3 loop reads CASSVNRELFF. The covered CDR3 bases are TGTGCCAGCAGTGTGAACAGGGAG.

This clone was counted at least ten times. With the read ending 3 residues before the CDR3 end, the germline J gene is used to fill in that end. The V call is TRBV7-3, the J call TRBJ2-1, with no clear D. There are 12 residues in the CDR3. Trimming took off 5 bases at V and 3 bases at J, with 5 bases between the two ends. Per germline, CDR1 SGHTA and CDR2 FQGTGA. CDR3 region: CASSHGYNEQFF. The sequenced CDR3 bases are TGTGCCAGCAGCCACGGCTACAATGAG.

This clone has at least ten counts. The CDR3 end falls 3 residues outside the read, so it is completed with the germline J gene. The V gene is TRBV20-1, the J gene TRBJ1-1, with D uncertain. This CDR3 has 14 amino acids. Looked up from germline, CDR1 is DFQATT and CDR2 is SNEGSKA (reference sequence). Trimming took off 6 bases at V and 0 bases at J, with 14 bases between the two ends. CDR3 DNA, as far as it was read: TGCAGTGCAGACGCGGCCTGGATGAACACTGAA. Encoded protein: CSADAAWMNTE. The entire CDR3 protein reads CSADAAWMNTEAFF.

Ten or more counts support this clone. Read sequence stops 3 residues before the CDR3 end, and the germline J gene provides the missing end. The chain has TRBV11-3 and TRBJ2-3; the D is unclear. CDR3 size: 14 residues. Germline CDR1 and CDR2: SGHNT and YENEEA. Deletions cut 5 bases from V and 2 bases from J, with 11 bases between. CDR3: CASSHGSPTDTQYF. CDR3 DNA, as far as it was read: TGTGCCAGCAGCCACGGGTCCCCCACAGATACG.